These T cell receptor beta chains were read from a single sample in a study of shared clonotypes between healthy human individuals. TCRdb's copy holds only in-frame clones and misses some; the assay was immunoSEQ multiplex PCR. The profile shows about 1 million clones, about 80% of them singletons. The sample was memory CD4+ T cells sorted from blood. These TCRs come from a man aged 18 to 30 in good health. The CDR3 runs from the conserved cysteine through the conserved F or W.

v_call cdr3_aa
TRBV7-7 CASSLGLAGVEETQYF
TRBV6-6 CASWGPGVQETQYF
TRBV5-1 CASSKDASGYGYTF
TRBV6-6 CASRPGQGSYEQYF
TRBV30 CAWRAPIRSGLYEQYF
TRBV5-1 CASSLIPGQPQHF
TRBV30 CAWLRWPEVYGYTF
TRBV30 CAWGTGSYEQYF
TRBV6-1 CASRDRYNSPLHF
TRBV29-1 CSVGRQGQGEQYF
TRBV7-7 CASSHNLETQYF
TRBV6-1 CASPSRGRNAFF
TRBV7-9 CASSLAEGTSRYF
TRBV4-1 CASSQLDRPDLTQYF
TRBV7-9 CASSLGTVLAGVREQYF
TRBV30 CAWSLRDTEAFF
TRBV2 CASSALASSYEQYF
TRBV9 CASSPGQANSYEQYF
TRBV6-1 CASSERTGGVNQPQHF
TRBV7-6 CASSNPLADTNNEQFF
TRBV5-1 CASSLADGGSGANVLTF
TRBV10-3 CAISDRSGGGSYEQYF
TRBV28 CASSLGGTSYEQYF
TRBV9 CASSPGVGVGANSPLHF
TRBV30 CACIGLASSYEQYF
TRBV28 CASSLLRTGGNEQFF
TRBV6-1 CASDRDQRETQYF
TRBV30 CAWSSGQGRVTDTQYF
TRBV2 CASRQTGTGSPLHF
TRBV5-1 CASSLGSYGAYETQYF
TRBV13 CASFRTGGSYGYTF
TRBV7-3 CASSLSGHPVDTQYF
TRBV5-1 CASSPQGGSNQPQHF
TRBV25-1 CASSEAGLKNIQYF
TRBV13 CASSFSGEGPKQFF
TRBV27 CASSFAHSYEQYF
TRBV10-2 CASRLSPGGSAFYNEQFF
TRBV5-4 CASSLQGYGYTF
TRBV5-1 CASSLAPGSRDEAFF
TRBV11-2 CASSTDRSYEQYF
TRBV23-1 CASSPTLWSSYEQYF
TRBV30 CAWREMGQGAGGYTF
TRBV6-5 CASSRTAYGYTF
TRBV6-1 CASSTRVSNNSPLHF
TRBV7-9 CASSYESTDTQYF
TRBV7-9 CASSFLAGSYNEQFF
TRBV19 CASSMTASGRRQETQYF
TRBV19 CASSIVGLAGEEKGTDTQYF
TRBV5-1 CASSLQGTGESSGNTIYF
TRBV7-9 CASSLAQSSTDTQYF
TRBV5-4 CASSSGGQGNYGYTF
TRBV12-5 CASGQRQNTYEQYF
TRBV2 CASSEAWGITTSTDTQYF
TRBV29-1 CSAVRGTGVYEQYF
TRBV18 CASSRGQGQRETQYF
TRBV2 CASSGAGGPYEQYF
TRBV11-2 CASSLDGTGSYEQYF